Below, 10 T cell receptor beta chains from the same sample are listed, as sequenced in a study of T cell changes during pregnancy in multiple sclerosis. Method: immunoSEQ multiplex PCR; TCRdb's copy keeps in-frame clones and lacks some. The sample records about 40,000 clones, around 90% being singletons. The sequencing here drew on CD4+ T cells from peripheral blood mononuclear cells, taken after pregnancy. All receptors derive from a female donor with multiple sclerosis, enrolled in a pregnancy study.

The chain is built from TRBV6-1 and TRBJ2-1, with 11 positions matching TRBD2. Per the germline V gene, CDR1 is MNHNS and CDR2 is SASEGT. The CDR3 is 16 amino acids. Losses at the gene ends were 4 bases for V and 0 bases for J; bases not matched to a gene: 2. CDR3 DNA sequence: TGTGCCAGCAGTGGACTAGCGGGGACCTCCTACAATGAGCAGTTCTTC. This gives the protein CASSGLAGTSYNEQFF.

The chain combines TRBV19 with TRBJ1-1, with 7 bases aligning to TRBD1. Germline CDR1 LNHDA, CDR2 SQIVND (reference sequence). The CDR3 has 13 amino acids. The V segment lost 2 bases and the J segment 3 bases; nucleotides outside the gene matches: 0. Written as DNA, the CDR3 is TGTGCCAGTAGTATAACAGGGGACACTGAAGCTTTCTTT. The encoded protein is CASSITGDTEAFF.

The rearrangement joins TRBV5-8 to TRBJ1-2; no clear D gene. This CDR3 comprises 16 residues. Germline CDR1 is SGHTS and CDR2 is YDEGEE. The V end lost 0 bases, the J end lost 4 bases, and 16 bases lay between the germline ends. Here the CDR3 reads CASSLAVDKGGYGYTF. The DNA for the CDR3 is TGTGCCAGCAGCTTGGCCGTAGACAAGGGAGGCTATGGCTACACCTTC.

The CDR3 DNA reads as TGTGCCAGTAGTATGGGGAGGGTTACCTACAATGAGCAGTTCTTC. As protein: CASSMGRVTYNEQFF. The V call is TRBV19, the J call TRBJ2-1; 7 positions agree with TRBD2. V lost 3 bases to trimming and J lost 2 bases; unmatched junction nucleotides: 4. The CDR3 runs 15 residues. Germline loops: CDR1 LNHDA, CDR2 SQIVND (reference sequence). Together with reference TRBV19 and TRBJ2-1, the CDR3 gives the full variable domain: DGGITQSPKYLFRKEGQNVTLSCEQNLNHDAMYWYRQDPGQGLRLIYYSQIVNDFQKGDIAEGYSVSREKKESFPLTVTSAQKNPTAFYLCASSMGRVTYNEQFFGPGTRLTVL.

V gene TRBV7-3 combines with J gene TRBJ2-5; 10 bases map to TRBD2. Trimming at V came to 4 bases and at J to 1 base, leaving 3 bases not matched to a gene. The CDR3 sequence is 15 residues long. Germline CDR1 is SGHTA and CDR2 is FQGTGA. Here the CDR3 reads CASSSQRGGQETQYF. DNA for the CDR3: TGTGCCAGCAGCTCACAGCGGGGGGGCCAAGAGACCCAGTACTTC.

This clone was picked up one time. The chain uses TRBV5-1 and TRBJ2-1; tentative D call: TRBD2 (5 bases). The V end was cut by 0 bases, the J end by 15 bases, with 19 bases between. In germline, CDR1 is SGHRS, CDR2 YFSETQ. CDR3 size: 14 residues. DNA of the CDR3: TGCGCCAGCAGCTTGGTGGCCGGGATCCCAATTCTGTTCTTC. Protein: CASSLVAGIPILFF. Full variable domain (remainder filled in from reference TRBV5-1 and TRBJ2-1): KAGVTQTPRYLIKTRGQQVTLSCSPISGHRSVSWYQQTPGQGLQFLFEYFSETQRNKGNFPGRFSGRQFSNSRSEMNVSTLELGDSALYLCASSLVAGIPILFFGPGTRLTVL.

With regard to this clone: Other DNA sequences of this sample code for an identical CDR3. The genes are TRBV20-1 and TRBJ2-1, with D hard to call. CDR3 length: 11 amino acids. Germline V gene data show CDR1 as DFQATT and CDR2 as SNEGSKA (reference sequence). Between the trimmed V and J ends, which lost 1 base and 4 bases, there was a span of 2 bases. This chain's CDR3 is CSARAYNEQFF. The DNA of the CDR3 is TGCAGTGCTAGAGCTTACAATGAGCAGTTCTTC.

The rearrangement joins TRBV10-1 to TRBJ1-1, with D perhaps matching TRBD1 (5 bases). The CDR3 sequence is 17 residues long. In germline, CDR1 is WNHNN, CDR2 SYGVQD (reference sequence). Between the trimmed V and J ends, which lost 7 bases and 1 base, there was a span of 22 bases. CDR3 sequence (DNA): TGCGCCAGCACCCAAATCTGCGGGGGGGTAGGGAACACTGAAGCTTTCTTT. It is translated as CASTQICGGVGNTEAFF.

The chain is built from TRBV6-6 and TRBJ2-2; 10 positions match TRBD2. The CDR3 length is 16 residues. V was pared by 4 bases and J by 8 bases, with 10 bases of the junction left unmatched. Germline values: CDR1 MNHNY, CDR2 SVGAGI (reference sequence). The CDR3 protein is CASSSLAAGGGGELFF. In nucleotides, the CDR3 is TGTGCCAGCAGTTCCTTGGCAGCGGGGGGGGGTGGGGAGCTGTTTTTT.

This clone was seen only once. The chain carries TRBV5-5 and TRBJ2-1; D is undetermined. Trimming took off 0 bases at V and 4 bases at J, with 11 bases between the two ends. The germline V gene encodes CDR1 SGHKS and CDR2 YYEKEE (reference sequence). This CDR3 comprises 15 residues. The CDR3 loop reads CASSLDRVTYNEQFF. Written as DNA, the CDR3 is TGTGCCAGCAGCTTGGATCGGGTGACTTACAATGAGCAGTTCTTC.